This TCR beta chain was captured by sequencing in a study of blood T cell repertoires in COVID-19. Turning to the study itself: PBMCs, B-cell-depleted T cells, or T cells were the source of the cDNA or gDNA that made up the material.

Germline V gives CDR1 LGHDT, CDR2 YNNKEL (reference sequence). The V segment lost 5 bases and the J segment 1 base; nucleotides outside the gene matches: 13. The CDR3 totals 19 residues. TCRdb's copy holds only in-frame clones and misses some; the assay was immunoSEQ multiplex PCR. The sample holds under 200,000 clones, over 70% seen once. The V call is TRBV3-1 (or the pseudogene TRBV3-2), the J call TRBJ2-3, with 12 bases that match TRBD2. The TCR was taken from an older woman who had recovered from COVID-19. The material sequenced was PBMCs or T cells enriched from blood (not recorded which). The CDR3 bases are TGTGCCAGCAGCGTGGCGGGGCTAGCGGGAGGGATCGGCACAGATACGCAGTATTTT. It specifies CASSVAGLAGGIGTDTQYF.